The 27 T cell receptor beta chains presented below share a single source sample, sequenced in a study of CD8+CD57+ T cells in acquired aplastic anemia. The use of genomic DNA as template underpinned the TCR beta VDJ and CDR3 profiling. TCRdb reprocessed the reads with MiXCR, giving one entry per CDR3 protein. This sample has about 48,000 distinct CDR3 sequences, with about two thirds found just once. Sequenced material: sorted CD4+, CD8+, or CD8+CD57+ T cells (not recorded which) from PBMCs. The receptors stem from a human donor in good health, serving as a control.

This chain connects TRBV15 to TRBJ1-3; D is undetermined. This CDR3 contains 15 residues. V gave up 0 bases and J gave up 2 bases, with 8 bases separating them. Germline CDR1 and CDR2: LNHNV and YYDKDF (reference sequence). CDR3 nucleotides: TGTGCCACCAGCAGAGACAAGGGAGCTGGAAACACCATATATTTT. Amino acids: CATSRDKGAGNTIYF.

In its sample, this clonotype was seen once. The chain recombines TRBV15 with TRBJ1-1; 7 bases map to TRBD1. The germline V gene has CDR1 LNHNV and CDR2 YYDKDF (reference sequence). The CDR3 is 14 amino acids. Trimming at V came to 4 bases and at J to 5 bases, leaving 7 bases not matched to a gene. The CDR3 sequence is CATSNGQAGTEAFF. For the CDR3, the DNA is TGTGCCACCAGCAATGGACAGGCGGGGACTGAAGCTTTCTTT.

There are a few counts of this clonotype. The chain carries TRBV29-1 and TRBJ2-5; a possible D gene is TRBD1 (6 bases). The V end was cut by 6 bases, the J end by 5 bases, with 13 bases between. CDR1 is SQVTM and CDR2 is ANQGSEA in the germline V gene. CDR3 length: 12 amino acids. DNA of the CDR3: TGCAGCGTGGTAGGGGGTTTTGAGACCCAGTACTTC. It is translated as CSVVGGFETQYF.

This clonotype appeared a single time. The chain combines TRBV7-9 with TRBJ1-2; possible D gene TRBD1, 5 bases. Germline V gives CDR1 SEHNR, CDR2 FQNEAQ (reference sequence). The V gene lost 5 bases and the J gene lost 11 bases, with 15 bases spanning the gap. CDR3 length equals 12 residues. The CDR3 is CASSRDGEVYTF. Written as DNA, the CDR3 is TGTGCCAGCAGCCGGGACGGCGAGGTGTACACCTTC.

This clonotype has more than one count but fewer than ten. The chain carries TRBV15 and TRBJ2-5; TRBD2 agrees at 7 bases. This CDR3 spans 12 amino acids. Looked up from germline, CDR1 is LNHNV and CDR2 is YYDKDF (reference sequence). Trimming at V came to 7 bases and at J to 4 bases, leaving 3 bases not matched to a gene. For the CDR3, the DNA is TGTGCCACCATGGGGGGGGGAGAGACCCAGTACTTC. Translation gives CATMGGGETQYF.

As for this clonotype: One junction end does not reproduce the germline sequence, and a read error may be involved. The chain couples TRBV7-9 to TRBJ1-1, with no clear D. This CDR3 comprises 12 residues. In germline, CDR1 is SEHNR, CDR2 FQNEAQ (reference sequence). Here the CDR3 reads CASSGATREAFF. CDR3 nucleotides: TGCGCCAGCAGCGGAGCGACGCGAGAAGCTTTCTTT.

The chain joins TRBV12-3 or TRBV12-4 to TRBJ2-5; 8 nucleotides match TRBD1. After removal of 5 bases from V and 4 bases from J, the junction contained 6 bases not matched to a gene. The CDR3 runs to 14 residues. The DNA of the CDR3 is TGTGCCAGCAGTGGGCTCGGACAGGGAGAGACCCAGTACTTC. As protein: CASSGLGQGETQYF.

Here the CDR3 reads CASSQAGGLAFF. In nucleotides, the CDR3 is TGTGCCAGCAGCCAAGCTGGGGGGCTGGCTTTCTTT. The gene calls are TRBV3-1 and TRBJ1-1; D is perhaps TRBD1 (6 bases). The germline gives CDR1 LGHDT, CDR2 YNNKEL (reference sequence). Between the trimmed V and J ends, which lost 1 base and 11 bases, there was a span of 11 bases. The CDR3 is made up of 12 amino acids.

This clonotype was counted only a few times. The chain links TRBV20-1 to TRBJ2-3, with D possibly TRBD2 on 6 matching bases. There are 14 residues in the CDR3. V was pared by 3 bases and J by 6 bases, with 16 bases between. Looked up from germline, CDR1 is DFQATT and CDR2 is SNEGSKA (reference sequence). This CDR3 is CSASPGGIRDTQYF. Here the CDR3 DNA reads TGCAGTGCTAGCCCCGGGGGTATTCGGGATACGCAGTATTTT.

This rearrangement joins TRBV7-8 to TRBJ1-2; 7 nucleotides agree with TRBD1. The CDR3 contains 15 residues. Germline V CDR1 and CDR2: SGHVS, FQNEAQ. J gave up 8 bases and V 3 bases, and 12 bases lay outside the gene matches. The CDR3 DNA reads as TGTGCCAGCAGCTTGGCCGACAGGGTAGAACGCGGCTACACCTTC. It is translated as CASSLADRVERGYTF. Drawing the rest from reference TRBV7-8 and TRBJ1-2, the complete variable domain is GAGVSQSPRYKVAKRGQDVALRCDPISGHVSLFWYQQALGQGPEFLTYFQNEAQLDKSGLPSDRFFAERPEGSVSTLKIQRTQQEDSAVYLCASSLADRVERGYTFGSGTRLTVV.

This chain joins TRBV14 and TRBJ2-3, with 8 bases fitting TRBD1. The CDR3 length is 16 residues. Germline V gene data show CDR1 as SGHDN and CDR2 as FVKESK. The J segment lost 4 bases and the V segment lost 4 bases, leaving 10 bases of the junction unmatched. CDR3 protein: CASSLHPPDRADTQYF. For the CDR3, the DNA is TGTGCCAGCAGCCTGCACCCTCCGGACAGGGCAGATACGCAGTATTTT.

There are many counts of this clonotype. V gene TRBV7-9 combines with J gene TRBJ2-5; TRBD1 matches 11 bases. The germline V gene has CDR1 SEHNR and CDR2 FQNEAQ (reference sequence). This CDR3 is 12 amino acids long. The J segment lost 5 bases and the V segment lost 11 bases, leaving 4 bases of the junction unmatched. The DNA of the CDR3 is TGTGCCGGACAGGGGGCTAGGGAGACCCAGTACTTC. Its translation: CAGQGARETQYF.

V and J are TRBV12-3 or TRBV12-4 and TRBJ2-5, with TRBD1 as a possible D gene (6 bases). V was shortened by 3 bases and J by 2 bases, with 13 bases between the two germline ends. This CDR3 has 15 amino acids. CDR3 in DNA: TGTGCCAGCAGTTTGAGGACAGCGAAACAAGAGACCCAGTACTTC. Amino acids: CASSLRTAKQETQYF.

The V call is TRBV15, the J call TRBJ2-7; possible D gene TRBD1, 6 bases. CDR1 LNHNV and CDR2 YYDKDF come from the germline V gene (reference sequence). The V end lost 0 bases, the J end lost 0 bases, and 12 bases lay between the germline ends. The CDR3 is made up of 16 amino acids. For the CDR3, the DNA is TGTGCCACCAGCAGAGAAATTGGACAGCTCTCCTACGAGCAGTACTTC. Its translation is CATSREIGQLSYEQYF.

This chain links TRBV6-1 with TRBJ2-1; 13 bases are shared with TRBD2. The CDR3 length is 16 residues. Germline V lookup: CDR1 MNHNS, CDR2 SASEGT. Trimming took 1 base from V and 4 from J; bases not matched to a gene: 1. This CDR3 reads CASSEELAGGYNEQFF. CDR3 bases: TGTGCCAGCAGTGAAGAACTAGCGGGAGGGTACAATGAGCAGTTCTTC.

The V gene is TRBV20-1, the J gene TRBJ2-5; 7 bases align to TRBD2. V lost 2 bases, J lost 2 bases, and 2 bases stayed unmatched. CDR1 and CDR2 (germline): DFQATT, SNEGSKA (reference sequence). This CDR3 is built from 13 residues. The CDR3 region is CSARRTSQETQYF. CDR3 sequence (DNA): TGCAGTGCTAGACGGACTAGTCAAGAGACCCAGTACTTC.

The DNA for the CDR3 is TGTGCCAGTAGTATGAACGGGCAGGGCATCCTAAGCAATCAGCCCCAGCATTTT. This codes for CASSMNGQGILSNQPQHF. The V gene is TRBV19, the J gene TRBJ1-5, with a tentative D call TRBD1 (5 bases). Trimming shortened V by 3 bases and J by 1 base, and 19 bases separated the two germline ends. The CDR3 runs to 18 residues. From germline, CDR1 is LNHDA and CDR2 SQIVND (reference sequence).

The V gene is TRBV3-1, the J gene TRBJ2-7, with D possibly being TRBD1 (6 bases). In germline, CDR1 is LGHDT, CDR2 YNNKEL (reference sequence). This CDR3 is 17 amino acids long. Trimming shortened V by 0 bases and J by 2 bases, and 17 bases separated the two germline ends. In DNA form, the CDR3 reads TGTGCCAGCAGCCAAGATCCAATGCGGGCAGGGGCCTACGAGCAGTACTTC. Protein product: CASSQDPMRAGAYEQYF.

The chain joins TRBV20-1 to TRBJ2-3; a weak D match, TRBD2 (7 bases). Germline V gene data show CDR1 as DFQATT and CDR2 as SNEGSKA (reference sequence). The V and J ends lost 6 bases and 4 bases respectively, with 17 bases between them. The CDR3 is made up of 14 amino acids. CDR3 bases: TGCAGTGCGGGGAGGGGGGGGCTCCCAGATACGCAGTATTTT. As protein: CSAGRGGLPDTQYF.

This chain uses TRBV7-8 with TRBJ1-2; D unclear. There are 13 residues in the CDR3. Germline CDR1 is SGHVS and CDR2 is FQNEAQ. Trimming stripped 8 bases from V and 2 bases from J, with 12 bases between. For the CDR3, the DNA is TGTGCCAGCGCCATGAGGCCCAACTATGGCTACACCTTC. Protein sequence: CASAMRPNYGYTF.

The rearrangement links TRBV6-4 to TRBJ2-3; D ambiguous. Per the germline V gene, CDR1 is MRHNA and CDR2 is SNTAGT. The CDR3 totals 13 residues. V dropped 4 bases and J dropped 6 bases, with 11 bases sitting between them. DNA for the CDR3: TGTGCCAGCAGTGGCTCCCTCGGGGATACGCAGTATTTT. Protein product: CASSGSLGDTQYF.

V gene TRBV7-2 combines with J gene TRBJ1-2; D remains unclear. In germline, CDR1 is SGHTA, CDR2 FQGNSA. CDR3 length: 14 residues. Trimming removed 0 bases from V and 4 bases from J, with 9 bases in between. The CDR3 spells CASSLADGPYGYTF. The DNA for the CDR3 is TGTGCCAGCAGCTTAGCCGATGGACCCTATGGCTACACCTTC.

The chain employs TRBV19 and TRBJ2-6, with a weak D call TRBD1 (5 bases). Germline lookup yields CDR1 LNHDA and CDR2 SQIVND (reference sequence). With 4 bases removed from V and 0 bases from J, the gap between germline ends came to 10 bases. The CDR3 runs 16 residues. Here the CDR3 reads CASSTGKSSGANVLTF. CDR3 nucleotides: TGTGCCAGTAGTACAGGGAAGAGCTCTGGGGCCAACGTCCTGACTTTC.

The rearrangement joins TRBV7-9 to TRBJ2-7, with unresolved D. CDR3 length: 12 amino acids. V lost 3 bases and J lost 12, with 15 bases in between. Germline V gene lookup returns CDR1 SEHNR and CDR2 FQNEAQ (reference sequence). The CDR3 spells CASSFPGQYTYV. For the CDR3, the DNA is TGTGCCAGCAGCTTCCCGGGCCAGTATACGTACGTC.

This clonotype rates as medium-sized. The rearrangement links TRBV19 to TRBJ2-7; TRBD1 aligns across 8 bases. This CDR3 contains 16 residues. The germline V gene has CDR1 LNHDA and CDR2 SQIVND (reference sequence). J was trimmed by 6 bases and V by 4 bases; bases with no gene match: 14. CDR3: CASSRTKGTGTREQYF. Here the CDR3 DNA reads TGTGCCAGTAGTAGGACGAAAGGGACAGGCACGCGCGAGCAGTACTTC. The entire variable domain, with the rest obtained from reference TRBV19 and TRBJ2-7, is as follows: DGGITQSPKYLFRKEGQNVTLSCEQNLNHDAMYWYRQDPGQGLRLIYYSQIVNDFQKGDIAEGYSVSREKKESFPLTVTSAQKNPTAFYLCASSRTKGTGTREQYFGPGTRLTVT.

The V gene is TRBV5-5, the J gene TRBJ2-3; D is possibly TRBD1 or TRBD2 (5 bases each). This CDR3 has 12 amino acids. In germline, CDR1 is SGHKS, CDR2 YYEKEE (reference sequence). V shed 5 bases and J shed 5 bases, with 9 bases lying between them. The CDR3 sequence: CASSWDGDTQYF. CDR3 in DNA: TGTGCCAGCAGTTGGGACGGAGATACGCAGTATTTT.

This CDR3 is CASSKFVSSYNEQFF. The CDR3 DNA reads as TGTGCCAGTAGTAAGTTCGTTAGCTCCTACAATGAGCAGTTCTTC. J is TRBJ2-1 and V is TRBV19; D unresolved. The CDR3 is 15 amino acids. Germline V gene data show CDR1 as LNHDA and CDR2 as SQIVND (reference sequence). Trimming pared 4 bases from V and 0 bases from J, leaving 10 bases between.